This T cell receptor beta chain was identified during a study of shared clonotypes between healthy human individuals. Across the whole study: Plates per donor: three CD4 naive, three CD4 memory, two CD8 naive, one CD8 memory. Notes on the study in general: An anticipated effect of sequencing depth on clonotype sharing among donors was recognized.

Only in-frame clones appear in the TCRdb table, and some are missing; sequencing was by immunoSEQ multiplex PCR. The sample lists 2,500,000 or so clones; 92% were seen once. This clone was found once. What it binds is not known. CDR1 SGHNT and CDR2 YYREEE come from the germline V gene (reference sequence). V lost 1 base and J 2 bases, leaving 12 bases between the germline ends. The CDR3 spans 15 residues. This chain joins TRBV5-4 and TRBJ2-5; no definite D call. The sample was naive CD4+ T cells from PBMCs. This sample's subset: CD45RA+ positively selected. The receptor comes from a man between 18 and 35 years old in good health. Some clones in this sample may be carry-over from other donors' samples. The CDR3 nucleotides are TGTGCCAGCAGCTTGCCCTACGGAACGCAAGAGACCCAGTACTTC. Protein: CASSLPYGTQETQYF.